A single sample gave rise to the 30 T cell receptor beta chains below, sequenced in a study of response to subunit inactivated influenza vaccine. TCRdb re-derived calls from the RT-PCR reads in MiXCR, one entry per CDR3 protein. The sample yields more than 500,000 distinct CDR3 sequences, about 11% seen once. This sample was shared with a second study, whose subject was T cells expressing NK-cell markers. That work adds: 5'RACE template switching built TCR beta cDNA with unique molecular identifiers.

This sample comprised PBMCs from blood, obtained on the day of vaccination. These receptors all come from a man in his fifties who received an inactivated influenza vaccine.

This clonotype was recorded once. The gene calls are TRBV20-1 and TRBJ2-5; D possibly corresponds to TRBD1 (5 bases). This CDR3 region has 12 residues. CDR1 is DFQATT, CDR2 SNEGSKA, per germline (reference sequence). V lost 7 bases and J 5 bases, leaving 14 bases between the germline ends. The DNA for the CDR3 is TGCAGTGTAAGAAAGGGGAAGGAGACCCAGTACTTC. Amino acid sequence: CSVRKGKETQYF.

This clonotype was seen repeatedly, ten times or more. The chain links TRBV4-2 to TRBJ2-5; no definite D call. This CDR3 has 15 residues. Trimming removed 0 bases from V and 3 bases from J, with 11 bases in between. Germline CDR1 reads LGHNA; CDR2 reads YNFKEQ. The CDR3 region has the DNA TGTGCCAGCAGCCAAGATCTAAGAGGCGAAGAGACCCAGTACTTC. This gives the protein CASSQDLRGEETQYF.

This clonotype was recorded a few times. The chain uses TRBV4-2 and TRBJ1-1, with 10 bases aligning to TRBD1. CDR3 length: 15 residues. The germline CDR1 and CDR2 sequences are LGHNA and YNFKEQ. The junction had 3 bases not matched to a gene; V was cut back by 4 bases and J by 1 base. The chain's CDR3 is CASSLGDRGNTEAFF. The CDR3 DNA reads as TGTGCCAGCAGCCTCGGGGACAGGGGGAACACTGAAGCTTTCTTT.

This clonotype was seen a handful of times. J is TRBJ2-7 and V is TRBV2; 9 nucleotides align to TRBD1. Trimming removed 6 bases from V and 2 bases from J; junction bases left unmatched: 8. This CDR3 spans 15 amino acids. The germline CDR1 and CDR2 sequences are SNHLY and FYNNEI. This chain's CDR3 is CASRRGGTGPYEQYF. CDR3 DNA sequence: TGTGCCAGCAGGAGGGGAGGGACAGGGCCCTACGAGCAGTACTTC.

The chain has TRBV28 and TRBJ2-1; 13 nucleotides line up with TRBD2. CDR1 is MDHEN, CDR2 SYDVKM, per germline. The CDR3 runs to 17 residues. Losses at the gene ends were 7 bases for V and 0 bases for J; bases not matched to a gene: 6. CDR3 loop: CASKLGLAGDSYNEQFF. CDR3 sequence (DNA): TGTGCCAGCAAACTTGGACTAGCGGGAGACTCCTACAATGAGCAGTTCTTC.

The CDR3 loop is CASNEPAGPHLYNEQFF. CDR3 nucleotide sequence: TGTGCCAGCAACGAACCGGCGGGACCCCACTTGTACAATGAGCAGTTCTTC. V and J are TRBV7-2 and TRBJ2-1, with D tentatively TRBD2 (6 bases). This CDR3 is 17 amino acids long. Per the germline V gene, CDR1 is SGHTA and CDR2 is FQGNSA. V dropped 7 bases and J dropped 4 bases, with 23 bases sitting between them.

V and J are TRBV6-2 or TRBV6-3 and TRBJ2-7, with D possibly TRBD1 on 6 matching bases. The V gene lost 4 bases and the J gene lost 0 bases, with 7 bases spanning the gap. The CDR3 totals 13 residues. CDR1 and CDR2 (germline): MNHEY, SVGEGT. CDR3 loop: CASSWTVSYEQYF. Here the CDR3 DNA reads TGTGCCAGCAGTTGGACAGTCTCCTACGAGCAGTACTTC.

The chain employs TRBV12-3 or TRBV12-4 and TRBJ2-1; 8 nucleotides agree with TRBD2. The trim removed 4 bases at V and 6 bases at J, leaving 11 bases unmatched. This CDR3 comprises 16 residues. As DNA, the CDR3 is TGTGCCAGCAGTTCTTCCAGGACTAGCCTTGGCAATGAGCAGTTCTTC. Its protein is CASSSSRTSLGNEQFF.

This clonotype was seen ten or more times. Here the CDR3 DNA reads TGTGCCACCAGTGCCCCGGGACCCCTGTACTTC. This sequence encodes CATSAPGPLYF. The chain has TRBV24-1 and TRBJ2-5, with D perhaps given as TRBD1 or TRBD2 (5 bases each). In germline, CDR1 is KGHDR, CDR2 SFDVKD. V was trimmed by 5 bases and J by 13 bases, leaving 13 bases between them. This CDR3 has 11 amino acids.

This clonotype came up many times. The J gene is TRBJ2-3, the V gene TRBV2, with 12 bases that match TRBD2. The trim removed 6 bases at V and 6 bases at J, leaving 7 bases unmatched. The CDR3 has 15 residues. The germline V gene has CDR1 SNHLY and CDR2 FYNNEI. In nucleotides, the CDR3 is TGTGCCAGCAGATCCCCTAGCGGGAGGGCTGATACGCAGTATTTT. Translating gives CASRSPSGRADTQYF. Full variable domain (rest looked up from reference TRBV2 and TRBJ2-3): EPEVTQTPSHQVTQMGQEVILRCVPISNHLYFYWYRQILGQKVEFLVSFYNNEISEKSEIFDDQFSVERPDGSNFTLKIRSTKLEDSAMYFCASRSPSGRADTQYFGPGTRLTVL.

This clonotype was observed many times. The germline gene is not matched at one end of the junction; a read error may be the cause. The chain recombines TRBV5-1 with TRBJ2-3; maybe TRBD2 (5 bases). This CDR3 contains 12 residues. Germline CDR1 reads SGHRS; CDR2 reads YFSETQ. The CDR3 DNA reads TGTGCCAGCAGTCCGGGGACAGATACGCAGTATTTT. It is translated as CASSPGTDTQYF.

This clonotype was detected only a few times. The CDR3 loop reads CASRLAGGSSTDTQYF. The DNA for the CDR3 is TGTGCCAGCAGACTAGCGGGAGGATCTAGCACAGATACGCAGTATTTT. The rearrangement joins TRBV12-3 or TRBV12-4 to TRBJ2-3; 12 nucleotides line up with TRBD2. The CDR3 totals 16 residues. After removal of 6 bases from V and 0 bases from J, the junction contained 4 bases not matched to a gene.

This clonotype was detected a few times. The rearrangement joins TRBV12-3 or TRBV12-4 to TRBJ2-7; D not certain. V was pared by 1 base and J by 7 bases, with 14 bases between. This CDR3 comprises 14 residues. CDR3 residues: CASSLVSGFSEQYF. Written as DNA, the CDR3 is TGTGCCAGCAGTTTAGTTTCTGGGTTCAGTGAGCAGTACTTC.

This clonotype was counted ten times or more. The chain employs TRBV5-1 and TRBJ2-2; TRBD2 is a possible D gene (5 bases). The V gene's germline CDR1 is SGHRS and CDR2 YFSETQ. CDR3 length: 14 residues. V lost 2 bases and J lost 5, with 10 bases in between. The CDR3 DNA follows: TGCGCCAGCAGCTTTACAAGGAGGACCGGGGAGCTGTTTTTT. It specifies CASSFTRRTGELFF. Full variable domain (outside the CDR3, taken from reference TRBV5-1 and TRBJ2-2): KAGVTQTPRYLIKTRGQQVTLSCSPISGHRSVSWYQQTPGQGLQFLFEYFSETQRNKGNFPGRFSGRQFSNSRSEMNVSTLELGDSALYLCASSFTRRTGELFFGEGSRLTVL.

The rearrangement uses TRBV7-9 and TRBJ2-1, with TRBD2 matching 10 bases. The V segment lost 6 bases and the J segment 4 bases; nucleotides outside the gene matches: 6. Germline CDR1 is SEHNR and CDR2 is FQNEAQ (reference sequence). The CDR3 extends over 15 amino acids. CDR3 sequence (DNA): TGTGCCAGCAGACAGCTAGCGGGGGAGTACAATGAGCAGTTCTTC. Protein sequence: CASRQLAGEYNEQFF.

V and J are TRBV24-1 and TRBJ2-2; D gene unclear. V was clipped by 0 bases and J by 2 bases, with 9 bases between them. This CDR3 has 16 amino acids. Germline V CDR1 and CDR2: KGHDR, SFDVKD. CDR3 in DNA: TGTGCCACCAGTGATTTGAGTACAGAAAACACCGGGGAGCTGTTTTTT. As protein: CATSDLSTENTGELFF.

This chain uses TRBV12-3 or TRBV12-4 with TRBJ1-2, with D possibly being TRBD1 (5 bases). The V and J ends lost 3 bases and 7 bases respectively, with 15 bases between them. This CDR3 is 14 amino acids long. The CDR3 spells CASSFRGVSAGYTF. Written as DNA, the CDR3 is TGTGCCAGCAGTTTCCGGGGGGTTTCTGCTGGCTACACCTTC.

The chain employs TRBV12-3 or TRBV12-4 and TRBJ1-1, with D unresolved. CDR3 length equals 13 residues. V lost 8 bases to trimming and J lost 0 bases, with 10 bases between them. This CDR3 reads CASHRALNTEAFF. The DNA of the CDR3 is TGTGCCAGCCATCGGGCACTGAACACTGAAGCTTTCTTT.

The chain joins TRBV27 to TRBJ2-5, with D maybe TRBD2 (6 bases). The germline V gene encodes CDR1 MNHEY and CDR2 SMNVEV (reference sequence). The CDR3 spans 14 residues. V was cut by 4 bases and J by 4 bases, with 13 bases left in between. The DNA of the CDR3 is TGTGCCAGCAGTTGGGGAGGCGGGCGAGAGACCCAGTACTTC. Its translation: CASSWGGGRETQYF.

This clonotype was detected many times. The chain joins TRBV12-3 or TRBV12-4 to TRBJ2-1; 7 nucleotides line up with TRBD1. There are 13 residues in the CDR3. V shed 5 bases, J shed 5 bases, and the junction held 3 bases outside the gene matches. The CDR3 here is CASSTGQNNEQFF. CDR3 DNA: TGTGCCAGCAGTACGGGACAGAACAATGAGCAGTTCTTC.

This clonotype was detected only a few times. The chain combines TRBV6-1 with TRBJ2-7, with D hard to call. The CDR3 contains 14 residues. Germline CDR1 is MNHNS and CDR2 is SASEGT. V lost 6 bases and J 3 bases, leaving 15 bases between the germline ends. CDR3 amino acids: CASSPVFKGYEQYF. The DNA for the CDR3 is TGTGCCAGCAGCCCTGTCTTTAAGGGCTACGAGCAGTACTTC.

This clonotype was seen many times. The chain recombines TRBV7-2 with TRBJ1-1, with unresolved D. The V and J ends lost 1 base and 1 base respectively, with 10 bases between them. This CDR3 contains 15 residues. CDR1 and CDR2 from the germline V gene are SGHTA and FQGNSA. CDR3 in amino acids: CASSLVPRTNTEAFF. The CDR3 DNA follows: TGTGCCAGCAGCTTAGTTCCGAGAACGAACACTGAAGCTTTCTTT. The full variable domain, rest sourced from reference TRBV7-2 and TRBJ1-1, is GAGVSQSPSNKVTEKGKDVELRCDPISGHTALYWYRQSLGQGLEFLIYFQGNSAPDKSGLPSDRFSAERTGGSVSTLTIQRTQQEDSAVYLCASSLVPRTNTEAFFGQGTRLTVV.

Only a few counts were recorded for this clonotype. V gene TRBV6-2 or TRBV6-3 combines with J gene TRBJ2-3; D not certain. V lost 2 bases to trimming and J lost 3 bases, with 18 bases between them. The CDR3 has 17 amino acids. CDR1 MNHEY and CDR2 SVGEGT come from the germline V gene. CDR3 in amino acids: CASSYEAGRVGTDTQYF. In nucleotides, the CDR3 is TGTGCCAGCAGTTACGAAGCAGGTCGGGTTGGGACAGATACGCAGTATTTT.

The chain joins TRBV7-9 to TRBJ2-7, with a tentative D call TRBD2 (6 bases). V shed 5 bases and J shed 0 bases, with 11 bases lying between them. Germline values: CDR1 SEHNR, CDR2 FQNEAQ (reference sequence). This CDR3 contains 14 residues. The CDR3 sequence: CASSDTSSSYEQYF. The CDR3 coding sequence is TGTGCCAGCAGCGACACTAGCTCCTCCTACGAGCAGTACTTC.

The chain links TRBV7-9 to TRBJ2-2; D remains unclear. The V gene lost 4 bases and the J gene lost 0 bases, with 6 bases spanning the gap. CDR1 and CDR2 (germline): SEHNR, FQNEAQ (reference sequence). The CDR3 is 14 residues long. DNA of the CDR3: TGTGCCAGCAGCTCGGCGGCGAACACCGGGGAGCTGTTTTTT. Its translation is CASSSAANTGELFF.

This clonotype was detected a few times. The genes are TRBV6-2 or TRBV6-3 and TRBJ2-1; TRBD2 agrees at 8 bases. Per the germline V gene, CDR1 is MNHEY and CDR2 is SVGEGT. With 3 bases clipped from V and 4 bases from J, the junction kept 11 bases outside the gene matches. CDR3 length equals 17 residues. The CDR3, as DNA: TGTGCCAGCAGTTATTTTTCCGGGAGGGAAGAATACAATGAGCAGTTCTTC. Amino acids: CASSYFSGREEYNEQFF.

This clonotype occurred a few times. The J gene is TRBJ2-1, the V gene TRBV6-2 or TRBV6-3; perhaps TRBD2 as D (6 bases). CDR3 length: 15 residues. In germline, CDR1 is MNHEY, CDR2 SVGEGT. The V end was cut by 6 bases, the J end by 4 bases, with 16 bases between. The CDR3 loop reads CASRIRDGGYNEQFF. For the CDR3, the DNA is TGTGCCAGCAGAATACGGGACGGGGGTTACAATGAGCAGTTCTTC.

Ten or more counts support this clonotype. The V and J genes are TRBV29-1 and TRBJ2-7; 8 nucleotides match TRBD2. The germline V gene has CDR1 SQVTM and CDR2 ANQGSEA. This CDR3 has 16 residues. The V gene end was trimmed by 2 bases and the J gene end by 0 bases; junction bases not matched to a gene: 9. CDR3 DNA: TGCAGCGTTGAAATGGTCGGGGGGGGGGACTCCTACGAGCAGTACTTC. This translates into CSVEMVGGGDSYEQYF.

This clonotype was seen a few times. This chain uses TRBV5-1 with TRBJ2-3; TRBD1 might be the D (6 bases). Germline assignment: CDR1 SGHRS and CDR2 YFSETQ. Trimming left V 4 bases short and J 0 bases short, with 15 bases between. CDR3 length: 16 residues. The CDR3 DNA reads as TGCGCCAGCAGCCTCAGGACAGCCTCTAGCACAGATACGCAGTATTTT. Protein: CASSLRTASSTDTQYF.

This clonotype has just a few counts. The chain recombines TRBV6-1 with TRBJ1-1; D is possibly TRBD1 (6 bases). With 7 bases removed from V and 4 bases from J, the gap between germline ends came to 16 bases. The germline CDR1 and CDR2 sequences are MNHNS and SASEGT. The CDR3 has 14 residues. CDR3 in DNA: TGTGCCAGCATTGACGGGACACCAGTCACTGAAGCTTTCTTT. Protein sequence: CASIDGTPVTEAFF.